This T cell receptor beta chain was found in a study of shared clonotypes between healthy human individuals. Study-level background: CD4 naive and memory got three plates each, CD8 naive two, CD8 memory one.

Clones were read by immunoSEQ multiplex PCR, and TCRdb kept only the in-frame ones, dropping some. Here the sample spans 1.4 million to 1.5 million clones, around 97% being singletons. Concerning this clone itself: What it recognizes is unknown.

Trimming removed 6 bases at V and 1 base at J, with 15 bases between. This CDR3 comprises 15 residues. Germline assignment: CDR1 MNHEY and CDR2 SVGAGI. Points from the study as a whole: Naive subsets tended to show greater estimated richness than memory subsets. For naive CD4 cells, 5% to 6.5% of clonotypes were shared across a handful of donors. Specimens sampled were limited to blood, with tissue repertoires likely differing.

This clonotype originated in a man aged 25-40 years in good health. The sample consisted of naive CD4+ T cells sorted from blood. The subset here: CD45RA+ positively selected. The rearrangement joins TRBV6-5 to TRBJ1-1; possibly TRBD1 for D (6 bases). CDR3: CASRPQVGGNTEAFF. The DNA of the CDR3 is TGTGCCAGCAGACCGCAGGTAGGGGGGAACACTGAAGCTTTCTTT.